Each of the 12 T cell receptor beta chains below was sequenced from the same sample in a study of beta chain features in type 1 diabetes (dated by TCRdb to 2017 to 2018). The study at large found these results: Type 1 diabetes patients showed a moderate but significant shortening of TCRB CDR3 length in all four CD4+ subsets.

The library was produced with the immunoSEQ multiplex PCR assay. The entire amount of isolated RNA was reverse transcribed using the High Capacity cDNA Reverse Transcription Kit, so the sequenced TCRB transcripts were expressed ones. The table comes from immuneACCESS by way of TCRdb, which keeps in-frame sequences with V and J called. Part of the clones is missing from these tables; in studies checked, under half for an unresolved V gene and the rest for unknown reasons. The sample profile shows 300,000 to 350,000 clones; around 9.3% of them were found once. The top ten clonotypes cover approximately 1% of the sample. For these TCRs, the target antigens are not known. Sequencing was performed on central memory CD4+ T cells from blood. The receptor source for this set is a man aged 25-45 years with type 1 diabetes.

This clone has a handful of counts. The chain employs TRBV13 and TRBJ2-7, with 9 nucleotides matching TRBD2. This CDR3 region has 17 residues. The V and J ends lost 2 bases and 2 bases, in that order; junction bases with no gene match: 10. The V gene's germline CDR1 is PRHDT and CDR2 FYEKMQ (reference sequence). The CDR3 region is CASSLNRRAGGPYEQYF. In nucleotides, the CDR3 is TGTGCCAGCAGCTTAAATCGTCGAGCGGGGGGACCCTACGAGCAGTACTTC.

The V call is TRBV30, the J call TRBJ1-2; TRBD1 aligns across 7 bases. Germline CDR1 GTSNPN, CDR2 SVGIG (reference sequence). The CDR3 length is 12 residues. The V gene end was trimmed by 7 bases and the J gene end by 8 bases; junction bases not matched to a gene: 10. The CDR3 protein is CASETGLRGYTF. The CDR3 DNA follows: TGTGCCTCGGAGACAGGGCTGAGGGGCTACACCTTC.

This clone was seen a few times. DNA of the CDR3: TGTGCCAGCAGCTTAGAAGGATCTGGGTTGAGCGCTGGAAACACCATATATTTT. It encodes CASSLEGSGLSAGNTIYF. This chain joins TRBV7-6 and TRBJ1-3; no definite D call. From germline, CDR1 is SGHVS and CDR2 FNYEAQ. V was pared by 1 base and J by 2 bases, with 18 bases between. This CDR3 has 18 amino acids.

The chain employs TRBV30 and TRBJ2-5; D not certain. This CDR3 is 10 amino acids long. The germline V gene encodes CDR1 GTSNPN and CDR2 SVGIG (reference sequence). Trimming left V 8 bases short and J 5 bases short, with 9 bases between. CDR3 sequence (DNA): TGTGCCCTCAAGGAGGAGACCCAGTACTTC. It translates to CALKEETQYF.

In its sample, this clone was seen a few times. This chain connects TRBV6-6 to TRBJ2-4; TRBD1 matches at 7 bases. CDR3 size: 14 residues. The ends lost 4 bases at V and 14 bases at J; junction bases unmatched: 14. The germline gives CDR1 MNHNY, CDR2 SVGAGI (reference sequence). CDR3 sequence reads: CASSSTDRAQPKYF. As DNA, the CDR3 is TGTGCCAGCAGTTCTACCGACAGGGCCCAGCCTAAGTACTTC.

This clone was seen many times. The genes are TRBV9 and TRBJ2-2; TRBD2 aligns across 10 bases. This CDR3 comprises 15 residues. Trimming at V came to 0 bases and at J to 7 bases, leaving 3 bases not matched to a gene. Germline V gene data show CDR1 as SGDLS and CDR2 as YYNGEE. The CDR3 DNA reads TGTGCCAGCAGCGTAGACCTAGCGGGGGTCGGGGAGCTGTTTTTT. This gives the protein CASSVDLAGVGELFF.

This clone was seen ten or more times. This chain links TRBV15 with TRBJ1-2; 9 nucleotides agree with TRBD1. CDR3 size: 13 residues. V was clipped by 4 bases and J by 8 bases; unmatched bases: 5. Per the germline V gene, CDR1 is LNHNV and CDR2 is YYDKDF (reference sequence). CDR3 nucleotide sequence: TGTGCCACCAGCAATACAGGGGGCCTCGGCTACACCTTC. This sequence encodes CATSNTGGLGYTF.

The table lists this clone with a few counts. The chain uses TRBV9 and TRBJ2-5; TRBD2 matches 10 bases. The V and J ends lost 4 bases and 2 bases, in that order; junction bases with no gene match: 8. The V gene's germline CDR1 is SGDLS and CDR2 YYNGEE. The CDR3 spans 16 residues. The CDR3 DNA reads TGTGCCAGCAGCTTATTAGCGGGGGGCCCTCAAGAGACCCAGTACTTC. Translating gives CASSLLAGGPQETQYF.

The rearrangement uses TRBV19 and TRBJ2-5; D unresolved. Germline CDR1 reads LNHDA; CDR2 reads SQIVND (reference sequence). With 5 bases removed from V and 0 bases from J, the gap between germline ends came to 7 bases. The CDR3 totals 13 residues. The CDR3 bases are TGTGCCAGTAGTTATGGCAACCAAGAGACCCAGTACTTC. It translates to CASSYGNQETQYF.

The chain joins TRBV7-2 to TRBJ2-2; D uncertain. This CDR3 has 15 amino acids. Germline V gene lookup returns CDR1 SGHTA and CDR2 FQGNSA. The V gene lost 1 base and the J gene lost 1 base, with 7 bases spanning the gap. Here the CDR3 reads CASSLGRVNTGELFF. The CDR3 coding sequence is TGTGCCAGCAGCTTAGGCCGGGTGAACACCGGGGAGCTGTTTTTT.

Here the CDR3 DNA reads TGTGCCACCAGCAGAACAGGGGAAGGGACAGATACGCAGTATTTT. Its translation is CATSRTGEGTDTQYF. This rearrangement joins TRBV15 to TRBJ2-3; 7 bases are a match to TRBD1. The CDR3 length is 15 residues. From germline, CDR1 is LNHNV and CDR2 YYDKDF (reference sequence). J was trimmed by 3 bases and V by 2 bases; bases with no gene match: 5. Drawing the rest from reference TRBV15 and TRBJ2-3, the complete variable domain is DAMVIQNPRYQVTQFGKPVTLSCSQTLNHNVMYWYQQKSSQAPKLLFHYYDKDFNNEADTPDNFQSRRPNTSFCFLDIRSPGLGDTAMYLCATSRTGEGTDTQYFGPGTRLTVL.

This chain links TRBV5-6 with TRBJ2-2; D not certain. Germline V CDR1 and CDR2: SGHDT, YYEEEE. V was trimmed by 4 bases and J by 5 bases, leaving 12 bases between them. The CDR3 is 14 residues long. The CDR3 DNA follows: TGTGCCAGCAGCAAACTCCAGAAAACCGGGGAGCTGTTTTTT. Protein sequence: CASSKLQKTGELFF.